What follows are 28 T cell receptor beta chains derived from one specimen sequenced in a study of early T cells in non-severe SARS-CoV-2 infection. TCRdb passed the 5' RACE reads through MiXCR, listing each CDR3 protein once. Here the sample spans some 39,000 distinct CDR3 sequences, approximately 4% being singletons. Sequencing was performed on whole blood. These receptors were collected from an adult who was a healthcare worker with PCR-confirmed SARS-CoV-2 infection or an uninfected control (not recorded which).

This clonotype was recorded a few times. The chain carries TRBV2 and TRBJ1-5, with TRBD1 identical over 7 bases. Germline loops: CDR1 SNHLY, CDR2 FYNNEI. With V trimmed by 2 bases and J by 5 bases, 9 bases remained unmatched. This CDR3 contains 16 residues. Here the CDR3 DNA reads TGTGCCAGCAGTGAAAAGGGCAGGGGGACTGATCAGCCCCAGCATTTT. It encodes CASSEKGRGTDQPQHF. Supplemented by reference TRBV2 and TRBJ1-5, the full variable domain reads EPEVTQTPSHQVTQMGQEVILRCVPISNHLYFYWYRQILGQKVEFLVSFYNNEISEKSEIFDDQFSVERPDGSNFTLKIRSTKLEDSAMYFCASSEKGRGTDQPQHFGDGTRLSIL.

This clonotype was recorded at least ten times. The chain is built from TRBV10-3 and TRBJ1-1; D unresolved. Germline CDR1 is ENHRY and CDR2 is SYGVKD. The CDR3 runs 14 residues. The V gene lost 5 bases and the J gene lost 1 base, with 11 bases spanning the gap. The CDR3 region is CAISRLGQNTEAFF. The CDR3 region has the DNA TGTGCCATCAGTCGTCTCGGCCAGAACACTGAAGCTTTCTTT.

This clonotype has a count of ten or more. This chain uses TRBV7-6 with TRBJ1-1; unclear D gene. The CDR3 is made up of 13 amino acids. The V gene lost 0 bases and the J gene lost 1 base, with 3 bases spanning the gap. Germline V gene sequence: CDR1 SGHVS, CDR2 FNYEAQ. CDR3 residues: CASSLAENTEAFF. CDR3 DNA: TGTGCCAGCAGCTTAGCGGAGAACACTGAAGCTTTCTTT.

This clonotype was observed many times. This sequence joins TRBV20-1 and TRBJ2-3; 9 bases match TRBD2. Trimming took 3 bases from V and 8 from J; bases not matched to a gene: 12. This CDR3 is 15 amino acids long. Germline V gives CDR1 DFQATT, CDR2 SNEGSKA (reference sequence). CDR3 nucleotide sequence: TGCAGTGCTAGGGGCTTAGCGGGAGTTTTAAGTACGCAGTATTTT. It yields the protein CSARGLAGVLSTQYF.

This clonotype was observed at least ten times. This chain connects TRBV7-3 to TRBJ2-2, with D maybe TRBD2 (6 bases). Germline CDR1 reads SGHTA; CDR2 reads FQGTGA. This CDR3 region has 16 residues. The V end lost 2 bases, the J end lost 8 bases, and 18 bases lay between the germline ends. The chain's CDR3 is CASSLVPGLSGGELFF. CDR3 nucleotide sequence: TGTGCCAGCAGCTTAGTCCCGGGACTCTCCGGGGGGGAGCTGTTTTTT.

This clonotype was detected many times. The rearrangement links TRBV19 to TRBJ2-5, with D unresolved. The length of the CDR3 is 14 residues. Germline assignment: CDR1 LNHDA and CDR2 SQIVND (reference sequence). V lost 2 bases, J lost 2 bases, and 9 bases lay in between. The CDR3 is CASSISAVQETQYF. As DNA, the CDR3 is TGTGCCAGTAGTATATCGGCAGTTCAAGAGACCCAGTACTTC.

This clonotype was detected ten times or more. J is TRBJ1-1 and V is TRBV20-1; TRBD1 matches 8 bases. This CDR3 is 14 amino acids long. Looked up from germline, CDR1 is DFQATT and CDR2 is SNEGSKA (reference sequence). The V segment lost 3 bases and the J segment 3 bases; nucleotides outside the gene matches: 6. CDR3 in amino acids: CSASAGGADTEAFF. The CDR3 DNA reads TGCAGTGCTAGCGCAGGGGGCGCAGACACTGAAGCTTTCTTT.

This clonotype was counted ten times or more. The chain links TRBV7-9 to TRBJ2-3; D possibly uses TRBD1 or TRBD2 (6 bases each). V dropped 2 bases and J dropped 2 bases, with 14 bases sitting between them. The CDR3 spans 16 residues. Germline V gene data show CDR1 as SEHNR and CDR2 as FQNEAQ (reference sequence). The CDR3 nucleotides read TGTGCCAGCAGCTTAAGCGGAGGGGGTTACACAGATACGCAGTATTTT. It translates to CASSLSGGGYTDTQYF.

The V gene is TRBV11-2, the J gene TRBJ2-3; D perhaps matches TRBD2 (6 bases). Germline V gene lookup returns CDR1 SGHAT and CDR2 FQNNGV. This CDR3 has 16 amino acids. The germline V and J ends were trimmed by 5 bases and 4 bases, with 19 bases remaining between them. The CDR3 coding sequence is TGTGCCAGCAGCAAAATCCCGGGAGTTCGGGCAGATACGCAGTATTTT. The encoded protein is CASSKIPGVRADTQYF. Drawing the rest from reference TRBV11-2 and TRBJ2-3, the complete variable domain is EAGVAQSPRYKIIEKRQSVAFWCNPISGHATLYWYQQILGQGPKLLIQFQNNGVVDDSQLPKDRFSAERLKGVDSTLKIQPAKLEDSAVYLCASSKIPGVRADTQYFGPGTRLTVL.

This clonotype was counted between two and nine times. J is TRBJ1-6 and V is TRBV20-1; possibly TRBD1 for D (5 bases). CDR3 length equals 16 residues. The V end lost 0 bases, the J end lost 7 bases, and 16 bases lay between the germline ends. Germline V gene lookup returns CDR1 DFQATT and CDR2 SNEGSKA (reference sequence). In DNA form, the CDR3 reads TGCAGTGCTAGAGATATCCAGGGTTCGGGGAATTCACCCCTCCACTTT. This codes for CSARDIQGSGNSPLHF.

The sample holds a few counts of this clonotype. The chain links TRBV30 to TRBJ2-4, with unresolved D. Per the germline V gene, CDR1 is GTSNPN and CDR2 is SVGIG (reference sequence). The CDR3 spans 12 residues. The V end was cut by 0 bases, the J end by 6 bases, with 6 bases between. CDR3 region: CAWSVPSNIQYF. The CDR3 nucleotides read TGTGCCTGGAGTGTACCCTCAAACATTCAGTACTTC.

This clonotype was counted between two and nine times. The V and J genes are TRBV13 and TRBJ2-7, with 13 positions matching TRBD2. The V segment lost 5 bases and the J segment 2 bases; nucleotides outside the gene matches: 15. The V gene's germline CDR1 is PRHDT and CDR2 FYEKMQ (reference sequence). The CDR3 spans 19 residues. The CDR3 nucleotides read TGTGCCAGCAGCCCCGGACTAGCGGGAGAAGAGGGGGGCCCCTACGAGCAGTACTTC. Protein product: CASSPGLAGEEGGPYEQYF.

This clonotype was recorded many times. V and J are TRBV9 and TRBJ2-2, with 10 nucleotides matching TRBD2. The CDR3 runs to 17 residues. Germline V gene lookup returns CDR1 SGDLS and CDR2 YYNGEE. V trimming: 4 bases; J trimming: 9 bases; junction bases outside the gene matches: 15. The CDR3 DNA sequence: TGTGCCAGCAGCTCGAAGGAGTGGACTAGCGGTTTATGGGAGCTGTTTTTT. Translating gives CASSSKEWTSGLWELFF.

Ten or more counts support this clonotype. This chain uses TRBV4-2 with TRBJ2-4; D might be TRBD1 (5 bases). Germline loops: CDR1 LGHNA, CDR2 YNFKEQ. The CDR3 extends over 14 amino acids. Trimming left V 3 bases short and J 9 bases short, with 15 bases between. The CDR3 DNA is TGTGCCAGCAGCCAGGGGCGATGGTACGGCATTCAGTACTTC. The encoded protein is CASSQGRWYGIQYF.

This clonotype has a count of ten or more. The rearrangement links TRBV7-6 to TRBJ2-7; D call uncertain. The ends were cut back, 6 bases at V and 4 bases at J, with 13 bases in the middle. The CDR3 runs 13 residues. Per the germline V gene, CDR1 is SGHVS and CDR2 is FNYEAQ. The CDR3 protein is CASSGLGNYEQYF. CDR3 DNA: TGTGCCAGCAGTGGGTTAGGGAATTACGAGCAGTACTTC.

This clonotype has ten or more counts. The chain carries TRBV5-4 and TRBJ2-1; 13 nucleotides align to TRBD2. Germline-derived CDR1 and CDR2 are SGHNT and YYREEE (reference sequence). V shed 4 bases and J 6 bases; nucleotides not matched to a gene: 10. This CDR3 is 17 amino acids long. Here the CDR3 DNA reads TGTGCCAGCAGCCATGGACTAGCGGGAGAATCCGCCAATGAGCAGTTCTTC. It encodes CASSHGLAGESANEQFF.

In its sample, this clonotype was seen many times. The V and J genes are TRBV7-9 and TRBJ2-1, with 9 bases matching TRBD2. CDR1 and CDR2 (germline): SEHNR, FQNEAQ (reference sequence). The trim removed 3 bases at V and 15 bases at J, leaving 6 bases unmatched. This CDR3 spans 12 amino acids. CDR3 residues: CASSFDSGSMFF. The CDR3 DNA follows: TGTGCCAGCAGCTTTGATAGCGGGAGCATGTTCTTC.

This clonotype showed up many times. This chain links TRBV19 with TRBJ2-4, with 10 bases aligning to TRBD1. With V trimmed by 0 bases and J by 6 bases, 5 bases remained unmatched. From germline, CDR1 is LNHDA and CDR2 SQIVND (reference sequence). The CDR3 consists of 16 residues. This CDR3 is CASSIDGRDRGNIQYF. CDR3 coding DNA: TGTGCCAGTAGTATAGACGGCCGGGACAGGGGAAACATTCAGTACTTC.

This clonotype was seen repeatedly, ten times or more. The chain recombines TRBV30 with TRBJ1-1; weak D call: TRBD1 (5 bases). V was trimmed by 0 bases and J by 2 bases, leaving 7 bases between them. Germline CDR1 GTSNPN, CDR2 SVGIG (reference sequence). CDR3 length: 13 residues. The CDR3 DNA is TGTGCCTGGAGTGTACAGGACAACACTGAAGCTTTCTTT. Translating gives CAWSVQDNTEAFF.

This clonotype was seen a handful of times. The CDR3 is CATSDARGLMTDTQYF. CDR3 nucleotide sequence: TGTGCCACCAGTGATGCCAGGGGGCTTATGACAGATACGCAGTATTTT. This chain links TRBV24-1 with TRBJ2-3; TRBD1 agrees at 8 bases. CDR1 is KGHDR and CDR2 is SFDVKD in the germline V gene. CDR3 size: 16 residues. Trimming removed 3 bases from V and 3 bases from J; junction bases left unmatched: 7.

There are a few counts of this clonotype. The CDR3 spells CASSRQGVSGANVLTF. The CDR3 DNA follows: TGTGCCAGCAGTCGACAGGGGGTGTCTGGGGCCAACGTCCTGACTTTC. The genes are TRBV7-9 and TRBJ2-6, with TRBD1 identical over 9 bases. After removal of 6 bases from V and 1 base from J, the junction contained 4 bases not matched to a gene. Germline-derived CDR1 and CDR2 are SEHNR and FQNEAQ (reference sequence). CDR3 size: 16 residues.

This clonotype was picked up many times. V is TRBV29-1 and J is TRBJ1-1; TRBD1 matches at 7 bases. The germline V gene has CDR1 SQVTM and CDR2 ANQGSEA. Trimming took 4 bases from V and 3 from J; bases not matched to a gene: 2. This CDR3 is 12 amino acids long. CDR3 nucleotide sequence: TGCAGCGTTGGACAGGGACACACTGAAGCTTTCTTT. Protein sequence: CSVGQGHTEAFF.

This clonotype showed up many times. The chain employs TRBV20-1 and TRBJ1-4; D unresolved. The CDR3 covers 13 residues. The V gene lost 3 bases and the J gene lost 3 bases, with 8 bases spanning the gap. Germline V CDR1 and CDR2: DFQATT, SNEGSKA (reference sequence). CDR3 residues: CSASGTANEKLFF. The CDR3 nucleotides read TGCAGTGCTAGCGGTACGGCTAATGAAAAACTGTTTTTT.

This clonotype appeared many times. This chain links TRBV7-9 with TRBJ2-5; D is undetermined. Trimming removed 8 bases from V and 4 bases from J, with 23 bases in between. Germline V lookup: CDR1 SEHNR, CDR2 FQNEAQ (reference sequence). The CDR3 contains 16 residues. The CDR3 loop reads CASRSVRVGLGETQYF. CDR3 coding DNA: TGTGCCAGCCGCTCCGTCCGAGTGGGTCTGGGAGAGACCCAGTACTTC.

At least ten counts were recorded for this clonotype. V usage is TRBV28 and J usage is TRBJ2-2; 10 positions match TRBD2. The V segment lost 2 bases and the J segment 3 bases; nucleotides outside the gene matches: 21. The CDR3 runs to 22 residues. From germline, CDR1 is MDHEN and CDR2 SYDVKM. Here the CDR3 reads CASSLRISKREGRVIHTGELFF. In DNA, the CDR3 is TGTGCCAGCAGTTTACGGATTTCAAAGCGGGAGGGCCGGGTAATACACACCGGGGAGCTGTTTTTT.

V and J are TRBV11-1 and TRBJ2-3; D unresolved. CDR3 length: 13 residues. Trimming shortened V by 3 bases and J by 0 bases, and 4 bases separated the two germline ends. Germline CDR1 and CDR2: SGHAT and FQDESV (reference sequence). CDR3 residues: CASSFLSTDTQYF. For the CDR3, the DNA is TGTGCCAGCAGCTTCTTAAGCACAGATACGCAGTATTTT. The full variable domain, completed using reference TRBV11-1 and TRBJ2-3, is EAEVAQSPRYKITEKSQAVAFWCDPISGHATLYWYRQILGQGPELLVQFQDESVVDDSQLPKDRFSAERLKGVDSTLKIQPAELGDSAMYLCASSFLSTDTQYFGPGTRLTVL.

This clonotype was recorded many times. This sequence joins TRBV19 and TRBJ1-2; no clear D. V was cut by 9 bases and J by 4 bases, with 15 bases left in between. Germline V gene data show CDR1 as LNHDA and CDR2 as SQIVND (reference sequence). This CDR3 contains 13 residues. The DNA of the CDR3 is TGTGCCAGCGCCGATAATATGTCCTATGGCTACACCTTC. It is translated as CASADNMSYGYTF. Full variable domain (missing parts from reference TRBV19 and TRBJ1-2): DGGITQSPKYLFRKEGQNVTLSCEQNLNHDAMYWYRQDPGQGLRLIYYSQIVNDFQKGDIAEGYSVSREKKESFPLTVTSAQKNPTAFYLCASADNMSYGYTFGSGTRLTVV.

This clonotype was counted ten times or more. The gene calls are TRBV2 and TRBJ2-1; D is unresolved. The ends were cut back, 4 bases at V and 4 bases at J, with 14 bases in the middle. Germline V lookup: CDR1 SNHLY, CDR2 FYNNEI. The CDR3 covers 15 residues. CDR3 nucleotide sequence: TGTGCCAGCAGTGTTTCTCGGGTAACGTACAATGAGCAGTTCTTC. Amino acid sequence: CASSVSRVTYNEQFF. The whole variable domain, remainder taken from reference TRBV2 and TRBJ2-1, is EPEVTQTPSHQVTQMGQEVILRCVPISNHLYFYWYRQILGQKVEFLVSFYNNEISEKSEIFDDQFSVERPDGSNFTLKIRSTKLEDSAMYFCASSVSRVTYNEQFFGPGTRLTVL.